The sequence of this TCR beta chain was determined in a study of memory CD4+ T cells and cytomegalovirus serostatus. Study context: Of the healthy Belgian adults, eight or nine were CMV seropositive and approximately 25 seronegative.

The V gene lost 3 bases and the J gene lost 12 bases, with 14 bases spanning the gap. The CDR3 has 12 amino acids. CDR1 and CDR2 from the germline V gene are KGHSH and LQKENI. Single viable CD3+CD4+CD8-CD45RO+ cells were sorted as the memory CD4+ T cells. Original handling: After removing out-of-frame reads, millions of distinct TCRbeta sequences remained. The protocol was immunoSEQ multiplex PCR, while the TCRdb copy is restricted to in-frame clones and leaves out a portion. The V and J calls and clone size were taken over from that table, and D and trimming were inferred from the DNA. The sample includes about 60,000 clones, about 73% of them seen just once.

This receptor was identified in an adult in good health and CMV-seropositive. The genes are TRBV18 and TRBJ1-2; D unclear. Sequencing was performed on memory CD4+ T cells from blood. The CDR3 loop reads CASSPDRGPNTF. The CDR3 nucleotides read TGTGCCAGCTCACCCGACCGAGGGCCCAACACCTTC.